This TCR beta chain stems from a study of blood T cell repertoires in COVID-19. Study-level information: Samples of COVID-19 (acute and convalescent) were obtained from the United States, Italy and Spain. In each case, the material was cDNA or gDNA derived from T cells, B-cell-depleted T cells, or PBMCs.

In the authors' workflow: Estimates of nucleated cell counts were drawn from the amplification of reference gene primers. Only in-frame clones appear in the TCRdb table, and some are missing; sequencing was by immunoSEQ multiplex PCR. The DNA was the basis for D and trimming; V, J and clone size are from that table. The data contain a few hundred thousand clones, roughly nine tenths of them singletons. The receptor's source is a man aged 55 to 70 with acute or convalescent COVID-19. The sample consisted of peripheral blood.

The CDR3 sequence: CASSPGLAGELGTQYF. In nucleotides, the CDR3 is TGTGCCAGCAGCCCAGGACTAGCGGGGGAGTTGGGGACCCAGTACTTC. The genes are TRBV5-6 and TRBJ2-5, with TRBD2 matching 13 bases. Per the germline V gene, CDR1 is SGHDT and CDR2 is YYEEEE. This CDR3 has 16 amino acids. The trim removed 4 bases at V and 7 bases at J, leaving 10 bases unmatched.